This passage covers 27 T cell receptor beta chains from one sample sequenced in a study of a mutant IDH1 vaccine in newly diagnosed glioma. These receptors' targets are unknown. The sample's time point: week 11, during vaccination. Every vaccination contained 300 ug of the mutant IDH1 20-mer peptide and was paired with topical imiquimod. Generated by immunoSEQ multiplex PCR, the TCRdb table keeps only in-frame clones and is missing some. Of tens of thousands of clones in the sample, around 80% were seen once. Sequencing used PBMCs, obtained from a glioma patient whose treatment included an IDH1 peptide vaccine. Every receptor here comes from a man aged 50-60 years with glioma.

The chain recombines TRBV7-6 with TRBJ2-1; D is ambiguous. The CDR3 sequence is 14 residues long. Germline CDR1 reads SGHVS; CDR2 reads FNYEAQ. Trimming removed 2 bases at V and 6 bases at J, with 11 bases between. CDR3 sequence reads: CASSLSPTGNEQFF. As DNA, the CDR3 is TGTGCCAGCAGCTTATCTCCAACGGGCAATGAGCAGTTCTTC.

The chain couples TRBV18 to TRBJ1-5; D ambiguous. Trimming removed 5 bases at V and 0 bases at J, with 8 bases between. Germline CDR1 KGHSH, CDR2 LQKENI. The CDR3 totals 14 residues. CDR3 DNA: TGTGCCAGCTCATCCCAGTTTAGCAATCAGCCCCAGCATTTT. It yields the protein CASSSQFSNQPQHF.

This chain connects TRBV18 to TRBJ2-2; TRBD1 or TRBD2 may be the D gene (6 bases each). The germline V gene has CDR1 KGHSH and CDR2 LQKENI. This CDR3 is built from 20 residues. Trimming shortened V by 3 bases and J by 1 base, and 24 bases separated the two germline ends. DNA of the CDR3: TGTGCCAGCTCACCCAGAACAGGGACACAACTAGCCCAGAACACCGGGGAGCTGTTTTTT. Translated: CASSPRTGTQLAQNTGELFF. The entire variable domain, with the rest obtained from reference TRBV18 and TRBJ2-2, is as follows: NAGVMQNPRHLVRRRGQEARLRCSPMKGHSHVYWYRQLPEEGLKFMVYLQKENIIDESGMPKERFSAEFPKEGPSILRIQQVVRGDSAAYFCASSPRTGTQLAQNTGELFFGEGSRLTVL.

This clone turned up a few times. The chain links TRBV10-3 to TRBJ1-5, with 7 bases matching TRBD1. The CDR3 has 14 amino acids. V trimming: 3 bases; J trimming: 2 bases; junction bases outside the gene matches: 1. Germline CDR1 reads ENHRY; CDR2 reads SYGVKD. The CDR3 region is CAISDGQGNQPQHF. The CDR3 DNA sequence: TGTGCCATCAGTGATGGACAGGGCAATCAGCCCCAGCATTTT.

DNA for the CDR3: TGTGCCTGGAGTGTACAAGGGGGCTACACCTTC. Its translation: CAWSVQGGYTF. V and J are TRBV30 and TRBJ1-2, with unresolved D. V lost 0 bases, J lost 8 bases, and 7 bases lay in between. The germline V gene has CDR1 GTSNPN and CDR2 SVGIG (reference sequence). CDR3 length: 11 amino acids.

V is TRBV5-6 and J is TRBJ1-2; weak D call: TRBD1 (6 bases). Germline loops: CDR1 SGHDT, CDR2 YYEEEE. The length of the CDR3 is 14 residues. V lost 6 bases, J lost 4 bases, and 16 bases lay in between. The CDR3 nucleotides are TGTGCCAGCAAGACAGGCGGGCTGGGCTATGGCTACACCTTC. Protein product: CASKTGGLGYGYTF.

This sequence joins TRBV7-9 and TRBJ2-5, with D possibly TRBD2 on 5 matching bases. Per the germline V gene, CDR1 is SEHNR and CDR2 is FQNEAQ (reference sequence). The germline V and J ends were trimmed by 5 bases and 1 base, with 17 bases remaining between them. This CDR3 has 16 residues. The CDR3 sequence: CASSPPDSAAQETQYF. As DNA, the CDR3 is TGTGCCAGCAGCCCACCGGATAGCGCGGCCCAAGAGACCCAGTACTTC. Complete variable domain (other parts from reference TRBV7-9 and TRBJ2-5): DTGVSQNPRHKITKRGQNVTFRCDPISEHNRLYWYRQTLGQGPEFLTYFQNEAQLEKSRLLSDRFSAERPKGSFSTLEIQRTEQGDSAMYLCASSPPDSAAQETQYFGPGTRLLVL.

The chain employs TRBV11-2 and TRBJ1-4; unclear D gene. Germline V gene data show CDR1 as SGHAT and CDR2 as FQNNGV. The CDR3 spans 15 residues. The ends were cut back, 1 base at V and 2 bases at J, with 8 bases in the middle. CDR3 amino acids: CASSLVPQTNEKLFF. CDR3 DNA: TGTGCCAGCAGCTTAGTCCCCCAGACTAATGAAAAACTGTTTTTT.

CDR3 sequence: CASSTPGPDTDTQYF. DNA for the CDR3: TGTGCCAGCAGCACTCCGGGACCCGACACAGATACGCAGTATTTT. This chain uses TRBV28 with TRBJ2-3; D might be TRBD1 or TRBD2, each matching 5 bases. Germline V gene lookup returns CDR1 MDHEN and CDR2 SYDVKM. Deletions cut 6 bases from V and 2 bases from J, with 15 bases between. CDR3 length equals 15 residues.

This chain links TRBV5-1 with TRBJ1-2, with D possibly being TRBD1 (5 bases). Looked up from germline, CDR1 is SGHRS and CDR2 is YFSETQ. V lost 4 bases, J lost 7 bases, and 11 bases lay in between. The CDR3 is 12 residues long. DNA of the CDR3: TGCGCCAGCAGCCAGGGTCAGGGTGGCTACACCTTC. Translating gives CASSQGQGGYTF.

There are a few counts of this clone. DNA for the CDR3: TGTGCCAGCAGCTTTGGCTGGACTAGCGGGTTGAGTGAGCAGTTCTTC. This codes for CASSFGWTSGLSEQFF. The chain links TRBV7-2 to TRBJ2-1; TRBD2 agrees at 11 bases. Per germline, CDR1 SGHTA and CDR2 FQGNSA. The J segment lost 9 bases and the V segment lost 3 bases, leaving 10 bases of the junction unmatched. The CDR3 contains 16 residues.

The chain recombines TRBV6-5 with TRBJ1-3, with TRBD1 matching 7 bases. The CDR3 length is 14 residues. After removal of 0 bases from V and 6 bases from J, the junction contained 2 bases not matched to a gene. Germline V gives CDR1 MNHEY, CDR2 SVGAGI. CDR3 sequence: CASSYSRGENTIYF. CDR3 DNA sequence: TGTGCCAGCAGTTACTCCAGGGGGGAAAACACCATATATTTT.

CDR3 sequence (DNA): TGTGCCATCAGTGAGTCGTCCCAAATTGACAGGGCCACTGAAGCTTTCTTT. This gives the protein CAISESSQIDRATEAFF. V and J are TRBV10-3 and TRBJ1-1, with TRBD1 matching 7 bases. With 0 bases clipped from V and 4 bases from J, the junction kept 11 bases outside the gene matches. The CDR3 is 17 amino acids. CDR1 is ENHRY and CDR2 is SYGVKD in the germline V gene.

The chain recombines TRBV5-1 with TRBJ2-3; D may be TRBD1 or TRBD2 (5 bases each). The V end lost 4 bases, the J end lost 3 bases, and 21 bases lay between the germline ends. The CDR3 has 17 residues. The germline CDR1 and CDR2 sequences are SGHRS and YFSETQ. CDR3 bases: TGCGCCAGCAGCCCTCCTACCGGGACCGTACTTACAGATACGCAGTATTTT. This codes for CASSPPTGTVLTDTQYF. The full variable domain, its missing parts supplied by reference TRBV5-1 and TRBJ2-3, is KAGVTQTPRYLIKTRGQQVTLSCSPISGHRSVSWYQQTPGQGLQFLFEYFSETQRNKGNFPGRFSGRQFSNSRSEMNVSTLELGDSALYLCASSPPTGTVLTDTQYFGPGTRLTVL.

The rearrangement uses TRBV7-2 and TRBJ2-3; the match to TRBD2 covers 14 bases. Germline V gene data show CDR1 as SGHTA and CDR2 as FQGNSA. V was pared by 5 bases and J by 4 bases, with 5 bases of the junction left unmatched. This CDR3 contains 16 residues. The CDR3 DNA is TGTGCCAGCAGCGTCGGACTAGCGGGAGGATCAGATACGCAGTATTTT. This sequence encodes CASSVGLAGGSDTQYF.

V and J are TRBV7-2 and TRBJ2-7, with a possible D match to TRBD2 (7 bases). Trimming took 7 bases from V and 3 from J, leaving 13 bases between them. Germline V gene sequence: CDR1 SGHTA, CDR2 FQGNSA. The CDR3 has 13 amino acids. In DNA, the CDR3 is TGTGCCAGCACCGCTAGGGGGGGCTACGAGCAGTACTTC. As protein: CASTARGGYEQYF.

The rearrangement links TRBV30 to TRBJ1-2, with D perhaps TRBD1 (6 bases). Germline V gives CDR1 GTSNPN, CDR2 SVGIG (reference sequence). The V end lost 3 bases, the J end lost 5 bases, and 19 bases lay between the germline ends. This CDR3 region has 15 residues. CDR3 in amino acids: CAWSPRRTVHYGYTF. CDR3 DNA sequence: TGTGCCTGGAGCCCCAGACGGACAGTACATTATGGCTACACCTTC.

CDR3 DNA sequence: TGTGCCAGTAGTTTTGGAGACAGGGGCTCGCATGAGCAGTTCTTC. Encoded protein: CASSFGDRGSHEQFF. The V call is TRBV19, the J call TRBJ2-1, with 8 bases that match TRBD1. The V and J ends lost 5 bases and 8 bases, in that order; junction bases with no gene match: 11. This CDR3 is 15 amino acids long. Per the germline V gene, CDR1 is LNHDA and CDR2 is SQIVND (reference sequence). The full variable domain, rest sourced from reference TRBV19 and TRBJ2-1, is DGGITQSPKYLFRKEGQNVTLSCEQNLNHDAMYWYRQDPGQGLRLIYYSQIVNDFQKGDIAEGYSVSREKKESFPLTVTSAQKNPTAFYLCASSFGDRGSHEQFFGPGTRLTVL.

The rearrangement joins TRBV9 to TRBJ1-2; D is perhaps TRBD1 (5 bases). CDR3 length: 12 residues. The germline V gene encodes CDR1 SGDLS and CDR2 YYNGEE. Trimming left V 7 bases short and J 5 bases short, with 12 bases between. For the CDR3, the DNA is TGTGCCAGCGAAGGGGTTCTTTATGGCTACACCTTC. Its translation is CASEGVLYGYTF.

The chain employs TRBV4-1 and TRBJ2-5, with D perhaps TRBD2 (6 bases). The ends were cut back, 1 base at V and 4 bases at J, with 10 bases in the middle. Germline lookup yields CDR1 MGHRA and CDR2 YSYEKL. This CDR3 region has 14 residues. CDR3 protein: CASSQVGAGETQYF. Written as DNA, the CDR3 is TGCGCCAGCAGCCAAGTAGGAGCGGGAGAGACCCAGTACTTC.

This chain links TRBV30 with TRBJ2-2, with D uncertain. Trimming cost V 4 bases and J 7 bases, with 13 bases left between them. CDR3 length equals 13 residues. CDR1 is GTSNPN and CDR2 is SVGIG in the germline V gene (reference sequence). The CDR3 coding sequence is TGTGCCTGGAACCATCGGACGGACGGGGAGCTGTTTTTT. It is translated as CAWNHRTDGELFF.

V gene TRBV19 combines with J gene TRBJ2-7; TRBD1 aligns across 10 bases. Germline-derived CDR1 and CDR2 are LNHDA and SQIVND (reference sequence). The CDR3 is made up of 15 amino acids. Trimming at V came to 5 bases and at J to 7 bases, leaving 11 bases not matched to a gene. CDR3 DNA sequence: TGTGCCAGTAGTGCTAGGGGACAGGGGCCGCAAGAGCAGTACTTC. Amino acid sequence: CASSARGQGPQEQYF.

This clone was counted a single time. This chain uses TRBV25-1 with TRBJ2-1, with 8 positions matching TRBD1. The CDR3 sequence is 14 residues long. CDR1 and CDR2 (germline): MGHDK, SYGVNS. The V gene end was trimmed by 4 bases and the J gene end by 9 bases; junction bases not matched to a gene: 8. The CDR3 DNA sequence: TGTGCCAGCAGTGGTCGACAGGGGAGAAGTGAGCAGTTCTTC. Translated, it gives CASSGRQGRSEQFF.

The chain combines TRBV5-1 with TRBJ2-7; D unresolved. With 1 base removed from V and 0 bases from J, the gap between germline ends came to 8 bases. Germline V gene sequence: CDR1 SGHRS, CDR2 YFSETQ. CDR3 size: 14 residues. DNA for the CDR3: TGCGCCAGCAGCTTGACGGCGAGCTCCTACGAGCAGTACTTC. Amino acid sequence: CASSLTASSYEQYF.

This chain links TRBV5-1 with TRBJ1-1; unclear D gene. Trimming took off 0 bases at V and 0 bases at J, with 15 bases between the two ends. Germline V gives CDR1 SGHRS, CDR2 YFSETQ. CDR3 length: 17 amino acids. CDR3: CASSLGRITRVNTEAFF. The CDR3 bases are TGCGCCAGCAGCTTGGGGAGGATTACAAGGGTGAACACTGAAGCTTTCTTT. Complete variable domain (other parts from reference TRBV5-1 and TRBJ1-1): KAGVTQTPRYLIKTRGQQVTLSCSPISGHRSVSWYQQTPGQGLQFLFEYFSETQRNKGNFPGRFSGRQFSNSRSEMNVSTLELGDSALYLCASSLGRITRVNTEAFFGQGTRLTVV.

This clone came up once. The V and J genes are TRBV2 and TRBJ1-6; D is unclear. This CDR3 has 12 amino acids. Germline V lookup: CDR1 SNHLY, CDR2 FYNNEI. The ends were cut back, 5 bases at V and 7 bases at J, with 6 bases in the middle. The CDR3 bases are TGTGCCAGCAGTTCACAGAATTCACCCCTCCACTTT. Translation gives CASSSQNSPLHF.

This clone was observed a handful of times. V gene TRBV7-6 combines with J gene TRBJ1-2, with 9 bases aligning to TRBD1. The CDR3 covers 14 residues. The germline V gene encodes CDR1 SGHVS and CDR2 FNYEAQ. V shed 5 bases and J 4 bases; nucleotides not matched to a gene: 5. In nucleotides, the CDR3 is TGTGCCAGCAGCCTGGACAGGGGAGGCTATGGCTACACCTTC. As protein: CASSLDRGGYGYTF. The full variable domain, completed using reference TRBV7-6 and TRBJ1-2, is GAGVSQSPRYKVTKRGQDVALRCDPISGHVSLYWYRQALGQGPEFLTYFNYEAQQDKSGLPNDRFSAERPEGSISTLTIQRTEQRDSAMYRCASSLDRGGYGYTFGSGTRLTVV.